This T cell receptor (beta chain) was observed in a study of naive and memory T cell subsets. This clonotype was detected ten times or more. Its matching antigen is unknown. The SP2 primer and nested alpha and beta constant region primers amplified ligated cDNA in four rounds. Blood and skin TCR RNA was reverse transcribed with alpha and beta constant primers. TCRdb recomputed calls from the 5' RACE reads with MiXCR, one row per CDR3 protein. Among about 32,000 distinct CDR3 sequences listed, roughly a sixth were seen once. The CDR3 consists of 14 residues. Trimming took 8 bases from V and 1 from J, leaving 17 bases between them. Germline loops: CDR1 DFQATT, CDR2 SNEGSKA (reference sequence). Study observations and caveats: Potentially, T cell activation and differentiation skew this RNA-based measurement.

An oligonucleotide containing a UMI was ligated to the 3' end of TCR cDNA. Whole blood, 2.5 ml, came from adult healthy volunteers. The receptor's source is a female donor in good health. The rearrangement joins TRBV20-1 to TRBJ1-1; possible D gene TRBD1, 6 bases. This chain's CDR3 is CSTYDQGQNTEAFF. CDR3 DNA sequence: TGCAGTACTTATGATCAGGGGCAGAACACTGAAGCTTTCTTT.